What follows are 30 T cell receptor beta chains derived from one specimen sequenced in a study of T cell responses to AZD1222 COVID-19 vaccine. Using immunoSEQ multiplex PCR, the repertoire was profiled, and TCRdb retains in-frame clones only, with some absent. The profile covers around 130,000 clones, with approximately 90% appearing a single time and 3.1% taken by the ten largest. Source: peripheral blood, taken 28 days after the second AZD1222 dose. Source of these receptors: an adult who received the AZD1222 COVID-19 vaccine.

The chain combines TRBV21-1 with TRBJ2-4; the table's D call of TRBD2 was not tested on the DNA. TRBV21-1 is a pseudogene. The CDR3 covers 17 residues. CDR3: CASSSRRGRSAKNIQYF. CDR3 sequence (DNA): TGTGCCAGCAGCTCCCGGAGAGGGAGGAGCGCCAAAAACATTCAGTACTTC.

V gene TRBV28 combines with J gene TRBJ1-5; possible D gene TRBD1, 6 bases. Deletions cut 4 bases from V and 5 bases from J, with 12 bases between. This CDR3 spans 14 amino acids. CDR1 and CDR2 (germline): MDHEN, SYDVKM. CDR3: CASSWGKGDQPQHF. CDR3 sequence (DNA): TGTGCCAGCAGTTGGGGGAAGGGGGATCAGCCCCAGCATTTT.

The chain links TRBV27 to TRBJ2-7, with D unclear. Trimming took off 7 bases at V and 0 bases at J, with 13 bases between the two ends. CDR1 and CDR2 (germline): MNHEY, SMNVEV (reference sequence). This CDR3 has 14 residues. The CDR3, as DNA: TGTGCCAGCACTCCTCGCTACCCCTCCTACGAGCAGTACTTC. This gives the protein CASTPRYPSYEQYF.

J is TRBJ2-1 and V is TRBV7-9, with 8 bases identical to TRBD2. The CDR3 has 14 amino acids. Germline values: CDR1 SEHNR, CDR2 FQNEAQ (reference sequence). After removal of 4 bases from V and 6 bases from J, the junction contained 5 bases not matched to a gene. The CDR3 DNA sequence: TGTGCCAGCAGCTCCGCCGCGGGGGGCAATGAGCAGTTCTTC. It specifies CASSSAAGGNEQFF.

This clone was seen only once. The rearrangement links TRBV30 to TRBJ2-3, with D possibly being TRBD1 (6 bases). The CDR3 runs 15 residues. Trimming took 4 bases from V and 3 from J, leaving 17 bases between them. The germline CDR1 and CDR2 sequences are GTSNPN and SVGIG (reference sequence). CDR3 coding DNA: TGTGCCTGGACACCCAGGGGAGAAGGTACAGATACGCAGTATTTT. Its protein product is CAWTPRGEGTDTQYF.

The rearrangement uses TRBV7-2 and TRBJ2-7; 7 bases align to TRBD1. J lost 5 bases, V lost 4 bases, and 11 bases had no gene match. The CDR3 length is 15 residues. The germline V gene has CDR1 SGHTA and CDR2 FQGNSA. The CDR3 protein is CASSYSGTVTHEQYF. DNA of the CDR3: TGTGCCAGCAGCTATTCCGGGACAGTAACCCACGAGCAGTACTTC.

This clone appeared a single time. The chain carries TRBV6-2 or TRBV6-3 and TRBJ1-2; 10 bases map to TRBD1. With 6 bases clipped from V and 7 bases from J, the junction kept 5 bases outside the gene matches. This CDR3 spans 13 amino acids. Germline CDR1 and CDR2: MNHEY and SVGEGT. The CDR3 DNA follows: TGTGCCAGCAGCGGGACAGGGGTCGGTGGCTACACCTTC. It yields the protein CASSGTGVGGYTF.

This clone was observed once. This sequence joins TRBV10-3 and TRBJ2-7, with D maybe TRBD2 (5 bases). From germline, CDR1 is ENHRY and CDR2 SYGVKD. With 7 bases removed from V and 4 bases from J, the gap between germline ends came to 14 bases. The CDR3 extends over 13 amino acids. The CDR3 reads CAIKGLAYYEQYF. DNA for the CDR3: TGTGCCATCAAAGGGCTAGCTTATTACGAGCAGTACTTC.

J is TRBJ1-5 and V is TRBV7-9, with D unresolved. Trimming took off 0 bases at V and 4 bases at J, with 13 bases between the two ends. The CDR3 is made up of 16 amino acids. Germline CDR1 and CDR2: SEHNR and FQNEAQ (reference sequence). CDR3 loop: CASSLAPKAGNQPQHF. In nucleotides, the CDR3 is TGTGCCAGCAGCTTAGCGCCCAAGGCTGGAAATCAGCCCCAGCATTTT.

This sequence joins TRBV28 and TRBJ1-1; 9 nucleotides match TRBD1. Germline values: CDR1 MDHEN, CDR2 SYDVKM. Trimming took 6 bases from V and 0 from J; bases not matched to a gene: 2. This CDR3 spans 14 amino acids. CDR3 residues: CASRGTGLNTEAFF. DNA of the CDR3: TGTGCCAGCAGAGGGACAGGGTTGAACACTGAAGCTTTCTTT.

The chain couples TRBV12-5 to TRBJ2-1; 11 bases are shared with TRBD1. This CDR3 has 17 residues. CDR1 and CDR2 (germline): LGHNT, FRNRAP. The V gene end was trimmed by 5 bases and the J gene end by 10 bases; junction bases not matched to a gene: 16. CDR3 protein: CASGDPQGQGVIREQFF. For the CDR3, the DNA is TGTGCTAGTGGTGACCCCCAGGGACAGGGGGTCATCAGGGAGCAGTTCTTC.

This chain links TRBV11-2 with TRBJ2-2, with D unresolved. The germline V gene encodes CDR1 SGHAT and CDR2 FQNNGV. Deletions cut 1 base from V and 1 base from J, with 13 bases between. This CDR3 has 17 amino acids. The CDR3 spells CASSLAAVRRNTGELFF. CDR3 coding DNA: TGTGCCAGCAGCTTAGCTGCTGTCAGGAGGAACACCGGGGAGCTGTTTTTT.

V and J are TRBV27 and TRBJ2-7, with 11 bases aligning to TRBD2. Germline CDR1 MNHEY, CDR2 SMNVEV (reference sequence). The V and J ends lost 3 bases and 3 bases, in that order; junction bases with no gene match: 4. The length of the CDR3 is 15 residues. This chain's CDR3 is CASSFRGLAGYEQYF. The CDR3 DNA reads TGTGCCAGCAGTTTCCGAGGACTAGCGGGCTACGAGCAGTACTTC.

The CDR3 protein is CASSRGAGEQFF. DNA of the CDR3: TGTGCCAGCAGTCGGGGGGCGGGTGAGCAGTTCTTC. J is TRBJ2-1 and V is TRBV7-9; TRBD2 might be the D (7 bases). The CDR3 totals 12 residues. With 6 bases removed from V and 9 bases from J, the gap between germline ends came to 12 bases. Germline CDR1 and CDR2: SEHNR and FQNEAQ (reference sequence).

The table lists this clone with a few counts. A junction boundary mismatches the germline segment, possibly from a read error. This chain joins TRBV19 and TRBJ2-7, with D possibly TRBD2 on 5 matching bases. Germline lookup yields CDR1 LNHDA and CDR2 SQIVND (reference sequence). This CDR3 region has 14 residues. The CDR3: CASSKEAADRARDF. CDR3 DNA sequence: TGTGCCAGTAGTAAAGAGGCAGCGGATCGAGCTAGGGACTTC.

This chain connects TRBV27 to TRBJ1-5; TRBD1 is a possible D gene (6 bases). V was clipped by 6 bases and J by 0 bases, with 12 bases between them. Germline lookup yields CDR1 MNHEY and CDR2 SMNVEV (reference sequence). The CDR3 sequence is 15 residues long. The CDR3 is CASRKDSRSNQPQHF. The DNA of the CDR3 is TGTGCCAGCAGAAAGGACAGTCGTAGCAATCAGCCCCAGCATTTT.

This clone was seen a single time. The chain uses TRBV5-6 and TRBJ2-7; the match to TRBD1 covers 7 bases. V trimming: 4 bases; J trimming: 1 base; junction bases outside the gene matches: 8. Germline CDR1 is SGHDT and CDR2 is YYEEEE. The CDR3 covers 15 residues. CDR3 DNA: TGTGCCAGCAGCCCCCGGGACAGACATTCCTACGAGCAGTACTTC. Translation gives CASSPRDRHSYEQYF.

The chain has TRBV15 and TRBJ2-1; D is possibly TRBD1 (6 bases). The V gene's germline CDR1 is LNHNV and CDR2 YYDKDF (reference sequence). There are 16 residues in the CDR3. Trimming cost V 1 base and J 7 bases, with 17 bases left between them. This CDR3 is CATSRGQDTAGNEQFF. The CDR3, as DNA: TGTGCCACCAGCAGAGGACAGGATACTGCCGGAAATGAGCAGTTCTTC.

The chain joins TRBV5-1 to TRBJ2-1, with TRBD2 matching 7 bases. Germline V lookup: CDR1 SGHRS, CDR2 YFSETQ. The J segment lost 5 bases and the V segment lost 4 bases, leaving 12 bases of the junction unmatched. This CDR3 comprises 16 residues. CDR3 region: CASSPLRAGDHNEQFF. The CDR3 DNA sequence: TGCGCCAGCAGCCCACTTCGGGCGGGAGATCACAATGAGCAGTTCTTC.

This chain joins TRBV2 and TRBJ2-2, with D perhaps matching TRBD1 (5 bases). CDR1 and CDR2 (germline): SNHLY, FYNNEI. This CDR3 contains 13 residues. Trimming left V 5 bases short and J 5 bases short, with 9 bases between. CDR3: CASSPGFTGELFF. CDR3 coding DNA: TGTGCCAGCAGTCCAGGGTTTACCGGGGAGCTGTTTTTT.

This clone has a handful of counts. The CDR3 here is CASSSAALDQPQHF. CDR3 nucleotides: TGTGCCAGCAGTTCAGCGGCTCTGGATCAGCCCCAGCATTTT. V gene TRBV6-2 or TRBV6-3 combines with J gene TRBJ1-5; D gene uncertain. The V gene lost 4 bases and the J gene lost 5 bases, with 12 bases spanning the gap. In germline, CDR1 is MNHEY, CDR2 SVGEGT. The CDR3 extends over 14 amino acids.

The chain carries TRBV27 and TRBJ1-6; no definite D call. The ends were cut back, 2 bases at V and 7 bases at J, with 6 bases in the middle. Per the germline V gene, CDR1 is MNHEY and CDR2 is SMNVEV (reference sequence). The CDR3 is made up of 13 amino acids. CDR3 nucleotides: TGTGCCAGCAGTTTACGGAGAAATTCACCCCTCCACTTT. Translating gives CASSLRRNSPLHF.

J is TRBJ1-2 and V is TRBV2; no clear D gene. CDR3 length: 13 residues. Germline V gives CDR1 SNHLY, CDR2 FYNNEI. The V end lost 6 bases, the J end lost 7 bases, and 15 bases lay between the germline ends. The CDR3 region is CASSLFRASGYTF. CDR3 nucleotide sequence: TGTGCCAGCAGCCTTTTCCGGGCATCTGGCTACACCTTC.

The chain carries TRBV6-4 and TRBJ2-6; 8 bases match TRBD1. CDR3 length: 18 residues. The trim removed 4 bases at V and 2 bases at J, leaving 10 bases unmatched. Germline assignment: CDR1 MRHNA and CDR2 SNTAGT. CDR3 in DNA: TGTGCCAGCAGTGGGGACAGGCAGAAGAGAACTGGGGCCAACGTCCTGACTTTC. As protein: CASSGDRQKRTGANVLTF.

This clone was seen only a few times. V and J are TRBV6-5 and TRBJ2-7; D unresolved. Trimming took off 5 bases at V and 0 bases at J, with 8 bases between the two ends. Germline V gives CDR1 MNHEY, CDR2 SVGAGI. The CDR3 spans 13 residues. This CDR3 reads CASSPSSSYEQYF. For the CDR3, the DNA is TGTGCCAGCAGTCCCTCTAGCTCCTACGAGCAGTACTTC.

The chain recombines TRBV7-9 with TRBJ2-4; 8 bases agree with TRBD2. Germline V gene sequence: CDR1 SEHNR, CDR2 FQNEAQ (reference sequence). Germline trimming cut 5 bases from V and 4 bases from J; bases unmatched to any gene: 7. This CDR3 has 15 residues. The CDR3, as DNA: TGTGCCAGCAGCCCAATTAGCGGGGAGAAAAACATTCAGTACTTC. Translated: CASSPISGEKNIQYF.

The chain has TRBV9 and TRBJ2-3; D is uncertain. Trimming removed 3 bases from V and 0 bases from J, with 11 bases in between. The CDR3 loop spans 15 amino acids. CDR1 SGDLS and CDR2 YYNGEE come from the germline V gene. The CDR3 nucleotides are TGTGCCAGCAGCGCGGACGTCTCTAGCACAGATACGCAGTATTTT. It is translated as CASSADVSSTDTQYF.

The V call is TRBV3-1 (or the pseudogene TRBV3-2), the J call TRBJ2-7; D uncertain. Trimming shortened V by 3 bases and J by 7 bases, and 10 bases separated the two germline ends. The CDR3 covers 12 residues. Per germline, CDR1 LGHDT and CDR2 YNNKEL (reference sequence). The CDR3 sequence: CASSQAALEQYF. The CDR3 nucleotides are TGTGCCAGCAGCCAGGCAGCCCTTGAGCAGTACTTC.

The V and J genes are TRBV9 and TRBJ2-5, with TRBD2 matching 8 bases. The CDR3 contains 16 residues. The germline V gene has CDR1 SGDLS and CDR2 YYNGEE. J was trimmed by 1 base and V by 0 bases; bases with no gene match: 5. CDR3 sequence: CASSVATGRAQETQYF. As DNA, the CDR3 is TGTGCCAGCAGCGTAGCTACCGGGAGGGCCCAAGAGACCCAGTACTTC.

The V gene is TRBV3-1 (or the pseudogene TRBV3-2), the J gene TRBJ1-1, with TRBD1 as a possible D gene (6 bases). V lost 5 bases to trimming and J lost 0 bases, with 13 bases between them. The CDR3 is 15 amino acids. The germline V gene has CDR1 LGHDT and CDR2 YNNKEL (reference sequence). CDR3: CASSARGGMNTEAFF. Here the CDR3 DNA reads TGTGCCAGCAGCGCCAGAGGGGGGATGAACACTGAAGCTTTCTTT.